This T cell receptor beta chain was observed in a study of T cell responses to AZD1222 COVID-19 vaccine. Background on the study: Second-dose intervals near 4 or 12 weeks were combined.

Germline V gene lookup returns CDR1 MNHEY and CDR2 SMNVEV (reference sequence). V lost 4 bases and J lost 1, with 10 bases in between. This CDR3 comprises 14 residues. Sequencing used immunoSEQ multiplex PCR; TCRdb keeps in-frame clones, though not all of them. Of around 160,000 clones listed, 90% to 95% were seen once; the top ten hold about 1.5%. With respect to this clone: Its antigen remains unidentified.

Regarding the study as a whole: Samples come after the peak T cell response, not at day 14. Among vaccine-associated CD4 TCRs, coverage spanned spike, with dominance at 160-218 and 743-854. Recipients of two AZD1222 doses showed rising Spike-specific TCR breadth and depth.

The sample consisted of peripheral blood, taken on day 0 of AZD1222 vaccination. The TCR was taken from an adult in good health. The chain employs TRBV27 and TRBJ1-1; D is uncertain. As DNA, the CDR3 is TGTGCCAGCAGTTACCTAGGATCGAACACTGAAGCTTTCTTT. Protein sequence: CASSYLGSNTEAFF.